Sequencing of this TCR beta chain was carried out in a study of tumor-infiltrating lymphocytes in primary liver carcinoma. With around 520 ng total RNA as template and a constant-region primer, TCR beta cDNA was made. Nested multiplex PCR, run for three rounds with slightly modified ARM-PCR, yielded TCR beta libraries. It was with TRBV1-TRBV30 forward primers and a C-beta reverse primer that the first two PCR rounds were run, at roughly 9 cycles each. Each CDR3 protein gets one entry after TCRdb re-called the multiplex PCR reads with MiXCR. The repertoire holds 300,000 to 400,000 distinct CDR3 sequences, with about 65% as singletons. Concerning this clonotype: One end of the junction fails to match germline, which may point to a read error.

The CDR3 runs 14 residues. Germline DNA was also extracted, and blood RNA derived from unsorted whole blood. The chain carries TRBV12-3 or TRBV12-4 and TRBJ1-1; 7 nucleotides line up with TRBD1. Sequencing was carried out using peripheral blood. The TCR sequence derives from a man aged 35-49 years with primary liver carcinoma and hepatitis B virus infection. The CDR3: CAGSLETGVPEALF. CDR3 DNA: TGTGCCGGCAGTTTAGAAACAGGGGTCCCTGAAGCTCTCTTT.